The 24 T cell receptor beta chains reported below all come from one sample, sequenced in a study of preoperative IRX-2 immunotherapy in early breast cancer. Treatment meaning: preoperative locoregional IRX-2 cytokine immunotherapy. Some clones are missing from TCRdb's copy, which holds only in-frame ones; the method was immunoSEQ multiplex PCR. The data show around 62,000 clones, roughly 94% seen once. This specimen was collected from a patient treated with IRX-2 immunotherapy. The receptors derive from a human donor with breast cancer.

The chain carries TRBV28 and TRBJ2-1, with 7 bases fitting TRBD1. CDR1 and CDR2 from the germline V gene are MDHEN and SYDVKM. The CDR3 has 13 residues. The junction had 9 bases not matched to a gene; V was cut back by 7 bases and J by 9 bases. The CDR3 sequence is CASILTGWGEQFF. CDR3 in DNA: TGTGCCAGCATACTGACAGGGTGGGGTGAGCAGTTCTTC.

The chain is built from TRBV27 and TRBJ2-1; 12 nucleotides align to TRBD2. This CDR3 contains 17 residues. V shed 5 bases, J shed 2 bases, and the junction held 7 bases outside the gene matches. Germline lookup yields CDR1 MNHEY and CDR2 SMNVEV (reference sequence). The CDR3 nucleotides read TGTGCCAGCAGTATCTGGTCTAGCGGGAGGGCCTACAATGAGCAGTTCTTC. It encodes CASSIWSSGRAYNEQFF.

The chain uses TRBV6-5 and TRBJ1-1; D not certain. The V end was cut by 2 bases, the J end by 7 bases, with 14 bases between. CDR3 length: 14 residues. Germline V lookup: CDR1 MNHEY, CDR2 SVGAGI. The CDR3 DNA reads as TGTGCCAGCAGTTACCAGGCGGCTGCTTATGAAGCTTTCTTT. This translates into CASSYQAAAYEAFF.

This CDR3 is CAWRGPGQVGYTF. CDR3 nucleotide sequence: TGTGCCTGGAGGGGGCCAGGGCAAGTTGGCTACACCTTC. V usage is TRBV30 and J usage is TRBJ1-2; tentative D call: TRBD1 (5 bases). Trimming took 3 bases from V and 7 from J, leaving 15 bases between them. The germline V gene has CDR1 GTSNPN and CDR2 SVGIG (reference sequence). The CDR3 runs to 13 residues.

This chain joins TRBV10-3 and TRBJ2-3, with 7 bases matching TRBD2. The CDR3 sequence is 17 residues long. V lost 8 bases to trimming and J lost 4 bases; unmatched junction nucleotides: 18. Germline CDR1 ENHRY, CDR2 SYGVKD. CDR3 protein: CAILARDYRLGADTQYF. CDR3 DNA sequence: TGTGCCATCTTAGCACGGGACTACCGACTGGGGGCAGATACGCAGTATTTT.

The CDR3 loop is CASSLGTGTSNSNQPQHF. For the CDR3, the DNA is TGTGCCAGCAGCTTAGGTACAGGCACCAGTAACAGCAATCAGCCCCAGCATTTT. The rearrangement joins TRBV7-2 to TRBJ1-5; maybe TRBD1 (5 bases). CDR1 SGHTA and CDR2 FQGNSA come from the germline V gene. V shed 1 base and J shed 1 base, with 17 bases lying between them. The CDR3 is made up of 18 amino acids.

This chain links TRBV18 with TRBJ2-7, with D possibly called TRBD1 or TRBD2 (5 bases each). Germline loops: CDR1 KGHSH, CDR2 LQKENI. The length of the CDR3 is 13 residues. V gave up 6 bases and J gave up 7 bases, with 16 bases separating them. CDR3 in DNA: TGTGCCAGCTCGCACGATGGGGGATGGGAGCAGTACTTC. This translates into CASSHDGGWEQYF. Combining the CDR3 with reference TRBV18 and TRBJ2-7 gives the whole variable domain NAGVMQNPRHLVRRRGQEARLRCSPMKGHSHVYWYRQLPEEGLKFMVYLQKENIIDESGMPKERFSAEFPKEGPSILRIQQVVRGDSAAYFCASSHDGGWEQYFGPGTRLTVT.

This clone was counted a single time. V gene TRBV7-3 combines with J gene TRBJ2-3; 10 bases line up with TRBD2. The V and J ends lost 2 bases and 3 bases, in that order; junction bases with no gene match: 5. There are 16 residues in the CDR3. The germline CDR1 and CDR2 sequences are SGHTA and FQGTGA. CDR3 sequence: CASSLQERGGTDTQYF. CDR3 bases: TGTGCCAGCAGCTTACAGGAGCGGGGGGGGACAGATACGCAGTATTTT.

The rearrangement uses TRBV11-3 and TRBJ1-1; TRBD1 matches at 8 bases. CDR3 length equals 15 residues. V shed 4 bases and J 1 base; nucleotides not matched to a gene: 5. The germline V gene has CDR1 SGHNT and CDR2 YENEEA. The CDR3 coding sequence is TGTGCCAGCAGCTCTTCCGGACAGGGGAACACTGAAGCTTTCTTT. Encoded protein: CASSSSGQGNTEAFF.

The V and J genes are TRBV7-8 and TRBJ2-7, with D possibly matching TRBD2 (7 bases). Per germline, CDR1 SGHVS and CDR2 FQNEAQ. This CDR3 region has 18 residues. Trimming left V 5 bases short and J 3 bases short, with 26 bases between. The CDR3 spells CASSHLGGWGRGGYEQYF. CDR3 coding DNA: TGTGCCAGCAGCCACCTTGGGGGGTGGGGGAGGGGGGGCTACGAGCAGTACTTC.

The chain recombines TRBV5-6 with TRBJ1-2; tentative D call: TRBD1 (6 bases). Germline V CDR1 and CDR2: SGHDT, YYEEEE. V was pared by 0 bases and J by 6 bases, with 12 bases between. The CDR3 spans 14 residues. The DNA of the CDR3 is TGTGCCAGCAGCTTGGGGGACACTTGGGATGGCTACACCTTC. Protein sequence: CASSLGDTWDGYTF.

The rearrangement joins TRBV6-5 to TRBJ2-3, with 7 bases identical to TRBD2. This CDR3 comprises 15 residues. Looked up from germline, CDR1 is MNHEY and CDR2 is SVGAGI. Trimming cost V 7 bases and J 0 bases; bases outside gene matches: 7. DNA of the CDR3: TGTGCCAGCACATCCATAGCGGGCAGCACAGATACGCAGTATTTT. Translated, it gives CASTSIAGSTDTQYF.

V is TRBV5-8 and J is TRBJ2-7; D may match TRBD1 or TRBD2 (5 bases each). V lost 4 bases and J lost 5, with 16 bases in between. CDR3 size: 14 residues. Germline values: CDR1 SGHTS, CDR2 YDEGEE. The CDR3 here is CASSKPGPIHEQYF. The CDR3 nucleotides read TGTGCCAGCAGCAAACCGGGACCCATCCACGAGCAGTACTTC.

This CDR3 is CASTPWDRVGYEQFF. CDR3 bases: TGTGCCAGCACCCCCTGGGACAGGGTAGGGTATGAGCAGTTCTTC. The chain joins TRBV6-5 to TRBJ2-1, with 9 bases aligning to TRBD1. The CDR3 is 15 residues long. Germline CDR1 is MNHEY and CDR2 is SVGAGI. J lost 8 bases, V lost 7 bases, and 12 bases had no gene match.

The rearrangement uses TRBV7-3 and TRBJ2-6, with 8 bases aligning to TRBD1. The CDR3 is 16 residues long. The V gene's germline CDR1 is SGHTA and CDR2 FQGTGA. The V segment lost 2 bases and the J segment 0 bases; nucleotides outside the gene matches: 0. The CDR3 loop is CASSLGTGSGANVLTF. The DNA of the CDR3 is TGTGCCAGCAGCTTAGGGACAGGCTCTGGGGCCAACGTCCTGACTTTC.

The chain joins TRBV30 to TRBJ1-6; weak D call: TRBD1 (5 bases). V was clipped by 2 bases and J by 11 bases, with 22 bases between them. This CDR3 comprises 16 residues. The V gene's germline CDR1 is GTSNPN and CDR2 SVGIG (reference sequence). CDR3 DNA: TGTGCCTGGAGTCGACTTCCTGCGGCAGGGCAAACACCCCTCCACTTT. This sequence encodes CAWSRLPAAGQTPLHF.

This chain connects TRBV19 to TRBJ2-4; the match to TRBD1 covers 8 bases. CDR1 and CDR2 from the germline V gene are LNHDA and SQIVND (reference sequence). This CDR3 is 15 amino acids long. V lost 4 bases to trimming and J lost 0 bases; unmatched junction nucleotides: 2. The CDR3 DNA is TGTGCCAGTAGTACAGGGGGCGCAGCCAAAAACATTCAGTACTTC. It is translated as CASSTGGAAKNIQYF.

The rearrangement links TRBV7-2 to TRBJ1-1; possibly TRBD1 for D (5 bases). Germline values: CDR1 SGHTA, CDR2 FQGNSA. The germline V and J ends were trimmed by 5 bases and 8 bases, with 21 bases remaining between them. This CDR3 has 15 residues. DNA for the CDR3: TGTGCCAGCAGCCCTCCCGTCGGACATGGTACAGAAGCTTTCTTT. This sequence encodes CASSPPVGHGTEAFF.

The rearrangement links TRBV7-3 to TRBJ2-5; D is tentatively TRBD1 or TRBD2 (7 bases each). CDR1 and CDR2 from the germline V gene are SGHTA and FQGTGA. This CDR3 is built from 14 residues. V shed 2 bases and J shed 2 bases, with 9 bases lying between them. CDR3 nucleotides: TGTGCCAGCAGCTTACAGGGGGGGCAAGAGACCCAGTACTTC. This encodes CASSLQGGQETQYF. Looking up the rest from reference TRBV7-3 and TRBJ2-5 gives the full variable domain: GAGVSQTPSNKVTEKGKYVELRCDPISGHTALYWYRQSLGQGPEFLIYFQGTGAADDSGLPNDRFFAVRPEGSVSTLKIQRTERGDSAVYLCASSLQGGQETQYFGPGTRLLVL.

The CDR3 nucleotides read TGTGCCAGCAGCTTTGGCGGGGCCGTCACAGATACGCAGTATTTT. This translates into CASSFGGAVTDTQYF. This chain connects TRBV7-9 to TRBJ2-3, with D tentatively TRBD2 (6 bases). Trimming shortened V by 3 bases and J by 2 bases, and 12 bases separated the two germline ends. The CDR3 runs 15 residues. Per the germline V gene, CDR1 is SEHNR and CDR2 is FQNEAQ (reference sequence).

V usage is TRBV20-1 and J usage is TRBJ2-5, with D tentatively TRBD1 (5 bases). V was pared by 7 bases and J by 2 bases, with 8 bases between. Germline assignment: CDR1 DFQATT and CDR2 SNEGSKA (reference sequence). The CDR3 covers 11 residues. In DNA form, the CDR3 reads TGCAGTGGGGCAGGGCAAGAGACCCAGTACTTC. Its protein product is CSGAGQETQYF.

The chain combines TRBV6-6 with TRBJ1-5; 8 bases align to TRBD1. The CDR3 covers 16 residues. Germline CDR1 MNHNY, CDR2 SVGAGI (reference sequence). Trimming took 0 bases from V and 5 from J; bases not matched to a gene: 6. This CDR3 is CASSYSPGQAYQPQHF. CDR3 nucleotide sequence: TGTGCCAGCAGTTACTCCCCGGGACAGGCATATCAGCCCCAGCATTTT.

The chain combines TRBV2 with TRBJ2-2, with 7 bases matching TRBD1. J gave up 3 bases and V 5 bases, and 6 bases lay outside the gene matches. The CDR3 is made up of 15 amino acids. CDR1 and CDR2 (germline): SNHLY, FYNNEI. The CDR3 DNA is TGTGCCAGCAGTTGGACAGGCGGTGACACCGGGGAGCTGTTTTTT. It yields the protein CASSWTGGDTGELFF.

J is TRBJ1-5 and V is TRBV28, with TRBD1 matching 7 bases. Trimming at V came to 5 bases and at J to 2 bases, leaving 9 bases not matched to a gene. CDR3 length equals 16 residues. Per germline, CDR1 MDHEN and CDR2 SYDVKM. As DNA, the CDR3 is TGTGCCAGCAGTCGCCTCAGGGGGTATGGCAATCAGCCCCAGCATTTT. Translated, it gives CASSRLRGYGNQPQHF.